One and the same sample provided the 3 T cell receptor beta chains below, sequenced in a study of T cells expressing NK-cell markers. TCRdb re-called the 5' RACE reads; one entry per CDR3 protein, DNA not given. This table lists approximately 420,000 distinct CDR3 sequences. The sample was blood T cells: a sorted CD56 or NKG2C T cell subset, CD4+ or CD8+ T cells, or bulk PBMC T cells (not recorded which). All receptors come from a woman in her forties or fifties in good health.

The CDR3 region is CASSSDRWISGNTIYF. The chain couples TRBV11-2 to TRBJ1-3. Germline V CDR1 and CDR2: SGHAT, FQNNGV. The CDR3 consists of 16 residues.

This chain links TRBV11-3 with TRBJ1-4. In germline, CDR1 is SGHNT, CDR2 YENEEA. The CDR3 consists of 13 residues. This CDR3 reads CASSLGPNEKLFF.

The chain links TRBV15 to TRBJ1-5. The CDR3 runs 13 residues. Germline values: CDR1 LNHNV, CDR2 YYDKDF (reference sequence). The CDR3 sequence is CATSRDTAQPQHF.